This TCR beta chain was identified during a study of T cells in Graves' hyperthyroidism and ophthalmopathy. Study findings and constraints: Among thyroid clonotypes expanded above 0.001, most also appeared in blood.

Under 3 months was the duration of disease in ophthalmopathy patients, who also had a Clinical Activity Score of at least 3 and a NOSPECS grade of at least 4. Each 10 ml fresh peripheral blood draw supplied the PBMCs. Amplified regions were TCR beta CDR3 sequences from RNA transcripts. An initial round of RT-PCR targeting the TCR CDR3 relied on the HTBI primer set. From the multiplex PCR reads, TCRdb called clonotypes with MiXCR, one entry per CDR3 protein. Here the sample spans approximately 610,000 distinct CDR3 sequences, under 15% being singletons. The CDR3 has 14 amino acids. CDR1 is MDHEN and CDR2 is SYDVKM in the germline V gene. On this clonotype: What it binds is unknown. Relative to the germline gene, one junction end is altered; a read error may explain this.

What was sequenced was blood. This TCR came from a woman aged 40-49 years with Graves' ophthalmopathy. The chain recombines TRBV28 with TRBJ2-7; 8 bases agree with TRBD2. The CDR3 here is CASRLLAGRYEQYF. The CDR3 nucleotides are TGTGCCAGCAGGTTATTAGCGGGACGATACGAGCAGTACTTC. The variable domain in full, with the rest retrieved from reference TRBV28 and TRBJ2-7, is DVKVTQSSRYLVKRTGEKVFLECVQDMDHENMFWYRQDPGLGLRLIYFSYDVKMKEKGDIPEGYSVSREKKERFSLILESASTNQTSMYLCASRLLAGRYEQYFGPGTRLTVT.